The 10 T cell receptor beta chains in this list originate from one sample, sequenced in a study of CD8 T cells in Susac syndrome. With random hexamers, roughly 0.45 to 1 ug RNA was reverse transcribed. From the immunoSEQ multiplex PCR reads, TCRdb called clonotypes with MiXCR, one entry per CDR3 protein. This sample yields 160,000 or so distinct CDR3 sequences, of which about 91% are seen a single time; approximately 0.082% belongs to the top ten. The specimen sequenced was CD4+ T cells from PBMCs. Receptor source: a human donor in good health.

The chain couples TRBV2 to TRBJ2-7; tentative D call: TRBD1 (6 bases). CDR1 is SNHLY, CDR2 FYNNEI, per germline. This CDR3 comprises 15 residues. Deletions cut 6 bases from V and 1 base from J, with 16 bases between. This CDR3 reads CASSLRQVLSYEQYF. The CDR3 nucleotides read TGTGCCAGCAGCCTAAGACAGGTATTATCCTACGAGCAGTACTTC.

The chain is built from TRBV28 and TRBJ2-5; D is uncertain. Germline CDR1 and CDR2: MDHEN and SYDVKM. The ends were cut back, 3 bases at V and 5 bases at J, with 4 bases in the middle. The CDR3 is 11 residues long. The CDR3 bases are TGTGCCAGCAGTTTCTTTGAGACCCAGTACTTC. Its protein product is CASSFFETQYF.

This chain joins TRBV2 and TRBJ1-4; D gene uncertain. The CDR3 is 13 amino acids. CDR1 is SNHLY, CDR2 FYNNEI, per germline. V was cut by 2 bases and J by 7 bases, with 8 bases left in between. The CDR3 spells CASSERPVEKLFF. Written as DNA, the CDR3 is TGTGCCAGCAGTGAAAGGCCAGTTGAAAAACTGTTTTTT.

This sequence joins TRBV2 and TRBJ2-5, with 7 bases matching TRBD1. The CDR3 spans 14 residues. Germline-derived CDR1 and CDR2 are SNHLY and FYNNEI. V trimming: 6 bases; J trimming: 2 bases; junction bases outside the gene matches: 6. The CDR3, as DNA: TGTGCCAGCAGAAAAGGACAGGTTCAAGAGACCCAGTACTTC. Its translation is CASRKGQVQETQYF.

This rearrangement joins TRBV27 to TRBJ1-2, with unresolved D. Trimming removed 6 bases from V and 8 bases from J, with 22 bases in between. The CDR3 totals 15 residues. The germline CDR1 and CDR2 sequences are MNHEY and SMNVEV (reference sequence). The DNA for the CDR3 is TGTGCCAGCAGAACGTTGGACGGGTTAGCGCCGGGCTACACCTTC. It encodes CASRTLDGLAPGYTF.

This chain links TRBV9 with TRBJ1-1; D gene ambiguous. V gave up 5 bases and J gave up 1 base, with 9 bases separating them. CDR1 is SGDLS, CDR2 YYNGEE, per germline. This CDR3 region has 13 residues. In nucleotides, the CDR3 is TGTGCCAGCAGTGTACGTTGGAACACTGAAGCTTTCTTT. Protein product: CASSVRWNTEAFF. The entire variable domain, with the rest obtained from reference TRBV9 and TRBJ1-1, is as follows: DSGVTQTPKHLITATGQRVTLRCSPRSGDLSVYWYQQSLDQGLQFLIQYYNGEERAKGNILERFSAQQFPDLHSELNLSSLELGDSALYFCASSVRWNTEAFFGQGTRLTVV.

CDR3 nucleotides: TGTGCCAGCAGCCAATCCGGACTAGCGGGGTACCAAGAGACCCAGTACTTC. This encodes CASSQSGLAGYQETQYF. V is TRBV3-1 and J is TRBJ2-5; 12 bases agree with TRBD2. The ends lost 2 bases at V and 0 bases at J; junction bases unmatched: 4. Germline V gene lookup returns CDR1 LGHDT and CDR2 YNNKEL (reference sequence). The CDR3 consists of 17 residues.

This clonotype has only one observation. This rearrangement joins TRBV19 to TRBJ2-6, with 8 bases fitting TRBD2. The ends lost 10 bases at V and 0 bases at J; junction bases unmatched: 8. The CDR3 has 16 residues. CDR1 is LNHDA and CDR2 is SQIVND in the germline V gene (reference sequence). For the CDR3, the DNA is TGTGCCACTAACACAGGACTAGCCTCTGGGGCCAACGTCCTGACTTTC. Its protein is CATNTGLASGANVLTF.

V gene TRBV7-7 combines with J gene TRBJ2-7, with D possibly matching TRBD2 (6 bases). The V end lost 5 bases, the J end lost 2 bases, and 16 bases lay between the germline ends. This CDR3 spans 15 amino acids. Germline V gene data show CDR1 as SSHAT and CDR2 as FNYEAQ (reference sequence). In DNA form, the CDR3 reads TGTGCCAGCAGCAATATCGGAGGGGTGGCCTACGAGCAGTACTTC. It is translated as CASSNIGGVAYEQYF. The whole variable domain, filled in from reference TRBV7-7 and TRBJ2-7, reads GAGVSQSPRYKVTKRGQDVTLRCDPISSHATLYWYQQALGQGPEFLTYFNYEAQPDKSGLPSDRFSAERPEGSISTLTIQRTEQRDSAMYRCASSNIGGVAYEQYFGPGTRLTVT.

The rearrangement joins TRBV12-5 to TRBJ2-1, with TRBD2 as a possible D gene (6 bases). Germline lookup yields CDR1 LGHNT and CDR2 FRNRAP. The CDR3 runs 15 residues. The germline V and J ends were trimmed by 3 bases and 6 bases, with 15 bases remaining between them. CDR3 nucleotide sequence: TGTGCTAGTGGTTTCGGGGGTACTGTACCCAATGAGCAGTTCTTC. It is translated as CASGFGGTVPNEQFF.